The entry that follows covers one T cell receptor beta chain sequence. Its cognate antigen is unknown. Germline V gene lookup returns CDR1 LNHDA and CDR2 SQIVND (reference sequence). Trimming cost V 4 bases and J 4 bases; bases outside gene matches: 4. There are 14 residues in the CDR3. This sample is drawn from a study of cytomegalovirus exposure and HLA in healthy donors. Study-wide points: Three chains tied to CMV proved CMV antigen-specific in vitro.

With 60 Vbeta and 13 Jbeta primers, the PCR was carried out. Generated by immunoSEQ multiplex PCR, the TCRdb table keeps only in-frame clones and is missing some. The table shows around 100,000 clones, with roughly 70% occurring only once. This sequence was found in a woman aged 18-29 years in good health and CMV-seropositive. The chain uses TRBV19 and TRBJ2-7; 10 bases match TRBD1. The specimen sequenced was PBMCs. This chain's CDR3 is CASSNDRGHYEQYF. CDR3 coding DNA: TGTGCCAGTAGTAACGACAGGGGGCATTACGAGCAGTACTTC.